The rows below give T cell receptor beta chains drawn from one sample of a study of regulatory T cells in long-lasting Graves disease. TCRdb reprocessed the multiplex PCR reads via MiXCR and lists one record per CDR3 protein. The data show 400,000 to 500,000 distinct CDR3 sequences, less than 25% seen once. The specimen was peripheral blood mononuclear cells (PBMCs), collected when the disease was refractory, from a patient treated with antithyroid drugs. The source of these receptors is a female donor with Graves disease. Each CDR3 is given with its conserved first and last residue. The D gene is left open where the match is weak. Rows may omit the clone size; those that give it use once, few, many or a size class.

DNA: TGCGCCAGCAGCTTTGACTTAAGAGGGACTGAAGCTTTCTTT
CDR3: CASSFDLRGTEAFF
V: TRBV5-1
J: TRBJ1-1
D: -
size: -
length: 14

DNA: TGCAGCGTAGGACAGGCCTACGAGCAGTACTTC
CDR3: CSVGQAYEQYF
V: TRBV29-1
J: TRBJ2-7
D: TRBD1
size: many
length: 11

DNA: TGCGCCAGCAGCCTCATTACGCAGGACCCACCCTACGAGCAGTACTTC
CDR3: CASSLITQDPPYEQYF
V: TRBV4-1
J: TRBJ2-7
D: -
size: -
length: 16

DNA: TGTACCAGCAGTTACTCAAGCCGGGCGACCGAGCCAGCCTACGAGCAGTACTTC
CDR3: CTSSYSSRATEPAYEQYF
V: TRBV6-5
J: TRBJ2-7
D: -
size: -
length: 18

DNA: TGTGCCAGCCGCCGGCCGGTGGCCTACAATGAGCAGTTCTTC
CDR3: CASRRPVAYNEQFF
V: TRBV2
J: TRBJ2-1
D: -
size: -
length: 14

DNA: TGTGCCAGCAGTATTTATGACAGCGAGTCCTACGAGCAGTACTTC
CDR3: CASSIYDSESYEQYF
V: TRBV14
J: TRBJ2-7
D: -
size: -
length: 15

DNA: TGTGCCAGCAGTTCGGACAGGGTGAACACTGAAGCTTTCTTT
CDR3: CASSSDRVNTEAFF
V: TRBV12-3/TRBV12-4
J: TRBJ1-1
D: TRBD1
size: few
length: 14

DNA: TGTGCCAGCAGCTCAGCGGGAGCCGGGGAGCTGTTTTTT
CDR3: CASSSAGAGELFF
V: TRBV5-5
J: TRBJ2-2
D: TRBD2
size: once
length: 13

DNA: TGTGCCAGCAGTGACTCTTGGCTAGCGGGAGACACCGGGGAGCTGTTTTTT
CDR3: CASSDSWLAGDTGELFF
V: TRBV6-4
J: TRBJ2-2
D: TRBD2
size: -
length: 17

DNA: TGCAGCGTTGGGGGCCAGGGGGCTAAAGCTTTCTTT
CDR3: CSVGGQGAKAFF
V: TRBV29-1
J: TRBJ1-1
D: TRBD1
size: many
length: 12

DNA: TGTGCCAGCAGCTCACTTGACTCGAGAACTGAAGCTTTCTTT
CDR3: CASSSLDSRTEAFF
V: TRBV7-9
J: TRBJ1-1
D: -
size: few
length: 14

DNA: TGTGCCAGCGGGTCCCCTAGGGAGCAGTACTTC
CDR3: CASGSPREQYF
V: TRBV6-2/TRBV6-3
J: TRBJ2-7
D: -
size: -
length: 11

DNA: TGTGCCAGCAGCCAATTCACAGGGGACACTGAAGCTTTCTTT
CDR3: CASSQFTGDTEAFF
V: TRBV14
J: TRBJ1-1
D: TRBD1
size: many
length: 14

DNA: TGTGCCAGCAGCCCAGGGGGCGGGAGTACGACCGGGGAGCTGTTTTTT
CDR3: CASSPGGGSTTGELFF
V: TRBV9
J: TRBJ2-2
D: -
size: -
length: 16

DNA: TGTGCCAGCAGGGGGGACAGGGAGTACGAGCAGTACTTC
CDR3: CASRGDREYEQYF
V: TRBV7-9
J: TRBJ2-7
D: TRBD1
size: -
length: 13

DNA: TGTGCCAGCAGTGAAGGTGGGTTCGGGTACACAGTCAATCAGCCCCAGCATTTT
CDR3: CASSEGGFGYTVNQPQHF
V: TRBV6-1
J: TRBJ1-5
D: -
size: many
length: 18

DNA: TGTGCCAGCAGACTACGGACAGGGACAACGGTCGGCTACACCTTC
CDR3: CASRLRTGTTVGYTF
V: TRBV11-2
J: TRBJ1-2
D: TRBD1
size: few
length: 15

DNA: TGTGCCAGCAAGCGACAGGGAAGTCGGACCGGGGAGCTGTTTTTT
CDR3: CASKRQGSRTGELFF
V: TRBV6-1
J: TRBJ2-2
D: TRBD1
size: -
length: 15

DNA: TGCAGTGCTAGGGCCCCCCTAGATCCCAGCTACGAGCAGTACTTC
CDR3: CSARAPLDPSYEQYF
V: TRBV20-1
J: TRBJ2-7
D: -
size: few
length: 15

DNA: TGTGCCAGCATTGACAGGGGGCGTGACGAGCAGTACTTC
CDR3: CASIDRGRDEQYF
V: TRBV28
J: TRBJ2-7
D: TRBD1
size: many
length: 13

DNA: TGTGCCAGCAGCTCCCGGACTAGCGGGAGGGTGGTCACCGGGGAGCTGTTTTTT
CDR3: CASSSRTSGRVVTGELFF
V: TRBV7-9
J: TRBJ2-2
D: TRBD2
size: -
length: 18

DNA: TGTGCCAGCAGTCCGGCAGGACAGCCTAGCAATCAGTCCCAGCATTTT
CDR3: CASSPAGQPSNQSQHF
V: TRBV28
J: TRBJ1-5
D: -
size: many
length: 16

DNA: TGTGCCAGCAGTTTATCCCCAGGGGATGTGTCCGGGGAGCTGTTTTTT
CDR3: CASSLSPGDVSGELFF
V: TRBV28
J: TRBJ2-2
D: -
size: many
length: 16

DNA: TGTGCCGGAAGTGGGGGGCGCCCTGACTCTGGGGCCAACGTCCTGACTTTC
CDR3: CAGSGGRPDSGANVLTF
V: TRBV3-1
J: TRBJ2-6
D: -
size: few
length: 17

DNA: TGTGCCAGCAGTTTAGGCGGGGGGGAAGGGACCCAGTACTTC
CDR3: CASSLGGGEGTQYF
V: TRBV12-3/TRBV12-4
J: TRBJ2-5
D: TRBD2
size: many
length: 14

DNA: TGCAGTGCCCCGGCGGGACTAGCGGGAGGGTTAGCCTACGAGCAGTACTTC
CDR3: CSAPAGLAGGLAYEQYF
V: TRBV20-1
J: TRBJ2-7
D: TRBD2
size: few
length: 17

DNA: TGCGCCAGCAGCTTGGGGTCAGGGGGCTCCTGGACCGGGGAGCTGTTTTTT
CDR3: CASSLGSGGSWTGELFF
V: TRBV5-1
J: TRBJ2-2
D: TRBD1
size: -
length: 17

DNA: TGTGCCAGCAGCTTAGACGCAGGCCGGAACACTGAAGCTTTCTTT
CDR3: CASSLDAGRNTEAFF
V: TRBV7-9
J: TRBJ1-1
D: -
size: few
length: 15

DNA: TGTGCCAGCAGTTTATCGGAGGGGCTTGAAGCTTTCTTT
CDR3: CASSLSEGLEAFF
V: TRBV27
J: TRBJ1-1
D: -
size: few
length: 13

DNA: TGTGCCAGCAGCTCTAGCCTGAACACTGAAGCTTTCTTT
CDR3: CASSSSLNTEAFF
V: TRBV19
J: TRBJ1-1
D: -
size: many
length: 13

DNA: TGCAGTGCTCCACCGCAGGGACAGGCCTACGAGCAGTACTTC
CDR3: CSAPPQGQAYEQYF
V: TRBV20-1
J: TRBJ2-7
D: TRBD1
size: many
length: 14

DNA: TGTGCCAGCAGCCCTCTTTTGGGACGGTCCTACGAGCAGTACTTC
CDR3: CASSPLLGRSYEQYF
V: TRBV7-8
J: TRBJ2-7
D: -
size: many
length: 15

DNA: TGTGCCAGCAGTGAGTGGTATGGCTACACCTTC
CDR3: CASSEWYGYTF
V: TRBV6-1
J: TRBJ1-2
D: -
size: many
length: 11